The 11 T cell receptor beta chains in this list originate from one sample, sequenced in a study of CD8+ T cells in alopecia areata. Treatment: oral pan-JAK inhibitor, 5-10 mg twice daily. Once RNA had been extracted, it was reverse transcribed into cDNA to act as the sequencing template. Repertoires were generated with immunoSEQ multiplex PCR, while TCRdb's copy carries only in-frame clones and drops some. Of about 270,000 clones listed, 60% are singletons. This specimen consisted of CD4+ T cells sorted from blood, obtained at week 52, from a patient treated with tofacitinib. The source of these receptors is a human donor with alopecia areata.

The rearrangement links TRBV6-5 to TRBJ2-1; D call uncertain. Germline CDR1 and CDR2: MNHEY and SVGAGI. The CDR3 is 12 amino acids. V was clipped by 10 bases and J by 4 bases, with 11 bases between them. CDR3 in DNA: TGTGCCACCAAAGCTAATTACAATGAGCAGTTCTTC. This translates into CATKANYNEQFF.

V is TRBV2 and J is TRBJ2-7; TRBD1 agrees at 7 bases. The V gene end was trimmed by 4 bases and the J gene end by 0 bases; junction bases not matched to a gene: 9. Germline loops: CDR1 SNHLY, CDR2 FYNNEI. The CDR3 totals 16 residues. The CDR3 DNA sequence: TGTGCCAGCAGTGTAAGGGGGCTCGGGCTCTCCTACGAGCAGTACTTC. Amino acid sequence: CASSVRGLGLSYEQYF.

This clone has a single count. The rearrangement links TRBV5-1 to TRBJ2-1, with 8 bases identical to TRBD2. The V gene end was trimmed by 3 bases and the J gene end by 3 bases; junction bases not matched to a gene: 8. Germline assignment: CDR1 SGHRS and CDR2 YFSETQ. The CDR3 covers 16 residues. CDR3 bases: TGCGCCAGCAGCTCCCCAGAGCGGGGGCGCTACAATGAGCAGTTCTTC. Its translation is CASSSPERGRYNEQFF. Supplemented by reference TRBV5-1 and TRBJ2-1, the full variable domain reads KAGVTQTPRYLIKTRGQQVTLSCSPISGHRSVSWYQQTPGQGLQFLFEYFSETQRNKGNFPGRFSGRQFSNSRSEMNVSTLELGDSALYLCASSSPERGRYNEQFFGPGTRLTVL.

This chain connects TRBV5-4 to TRBJ2-3; a possible D gene is TRBD2 (8 bases). V was pared by 0 bases and J by 3 bases, with 17 bases between. The germline gives CDR1 SGHNT, CDR2 YYREEE (reference sequence). This CDR3 region has 17 residues. This CDR3 reads CASSLDPGRGRTDTQYF. The DNA for the CDR3 is TGTGCCAGCAGCTTGGACCCCGGGAGGGGGCGGACAGATACGCAGTATTTT.

The CDR3 DNA sequence: TGTGCCAGCGGCTCGGACAGGGGGACCTACAATGAGCAGTTCTTC. Translation: CASGSDRGTYNEQFF. V is TRBV2 and J is TRBJ2-1; TRBD1 matches 10 bases. This CDR3 comprises 15 residues. V was pared by 8 bases and J by 2 bases, with 6 bases of the junction left unmatched. Germline V gene sequence: CDR1 SNHLY, CDR2 FYNNEI.

The chain couples TRBV18 to TRBJ1-2, with unresolved D. CDR1 is KGHSH, CDR2 LQKENI, per germline. The V end was cut by 6 bases, the J end by 0 bases, with 8 bases between. The CDR3 spans 13 residues. CDR3 in DNA: TGTGCCAGCTCCCCTGAGGCTAACTATGGCTACACCTTC. Encoded protein: CASSPEANYGYTF.

The J gene is TRBJ2-3, the V gene TRBV6-5; D is unclear. CDR3 size: 13 residues. V lost 7 bases to trimming and J lost 8 bases, with 16 bases between them. Germline V gene sequence: CDR1 MNHEY, CDR2 SVGAGI. The CDR3 region has the DNA TGTGCCAGCACCAGAGGCCTGTTGACTACGCAGTATTTT. As protein: CASTRGLLTTQYF.

This chain links TRBV30 with TRBJ1-5, with D unclear. Germline V gives CDR1 GTSNPN, CDR2 SVGIG (reference sequence). This CDR3 region has 13 residues. Trimming removed 2 bases at V and 0 bases at J, with 5 bases between. In DNA form, the CDR3 reads TGTGCCTGGAGTACAGATAGCAATCAGCCCCAGCATTTT. Protein product: CAWSTDSNQPQHF.

The V call is TRBV2, the J call TRBJ2-1, with D hard to call. Germline V gene data show CDR1 as SNHLY and CDR2 as FYNNEI. V dropped 6 bases and J dropped 5 bases, with 2 bases sitting between them. CDR3 length: 10 amino acids. CDR3 sequence (DNA): TGTGCCAGCAGGAACAATGAGCAGTTCTTC. Its translation is CASRNNEQFF.

The chain links TRBV5-1 to TRBJ2-3; possible D gene TRBD2, 6 bases. This CDR3 is 14 amino acids long. V shed 4 bases and J shed 1 base, with 10 bases lying between them. Germline assignment: CDR1 SGHRS and CDR2 YFSETQ. The CDR3 region has the DNA TGCGCCAGCAGCCCTCGGAGGGGCACAGATACGCAGTATTTT. Translating gives CASSPRRGTDTQYF.

V and J are TRBV29-1 and TRBJ1-1; D is unclear. The CDR3 extends over 13 amino acids. V lost 1 base to trimming and J lost 2 bases, with 8 bases between them. Germline CDR1 reads SQVTM; CDR2 reads ANQGSEA. The chain's CDR3 is CSVEGTSNTEAFF. The CDR3 bases are TGCAGCGTTGAAGGGACGTCTAACACTGAAGCTTTCTTT.